A selection of T cell receptor beta chains follows, all from one sample in a study of T-cell reconstitution after alpha-beta-depleted transplantation in children. TCRdb recomputed calls from the PCR reads with MiXCR, one row per CDR3 protein. This sample yields fewer than 450,000 distinct CDR3 sequences, of which around 16% are seen a single time; 35% to 50% belongs to the top ten. This material consisted of PBMCs, mostly from graft donor cells, taken 360 days after TCRalphabeta/CD19-depleted stem cell transplant. The receptor set was obtained from a male patient between 2 and 9 years old who had a stem cell transplant for acute lymphoblastic leukemia, so the T cells may come from the graft donor. Each CDR3 is given with its conserved first and last residue. A D gene is named only where the DNA matches it firmly.

TRBD2,TRBV12-3/TRBV12-4,TRBJ2-1,CASSFSGRLQFF
TRBD2,TRBV20-1,TRBJ2-1,CSVTRTSGSWNEQFF
NA,TRBV12-3/TRBV12-4,TRBJ2-1,CASSLRPPDNEQFF
NA,TRBV20-1,TRBJ1-2,CSARDARGQSYGYTF
NA,TRBV7-7,TRBJ2-1,CASSLVGEGGEQFF
TRBD2,TRBV4-3,TRBJ2-1,CASSRSPTSGTSSYNEQFF
NA,TRBV20-1,TRBJ1-1,CSARDPRTHPEAFF
NA,TRBV5-1,TRBJ2-5,CASSLVSGVPETQYF
NA,TRBV28,TRBJ2-7,CASSHRPGPYEQYF
NA,TRBV7-3,TRBJ1-2,CASSLRGSGDGYTF
TRBD2,TRBV2,TRBJ2-1,CASSGTSGGYNEQFF
TRBD1,TRBV5-1,TRBJ2-7,CASSLGQGLTYEQYF
TRBD2,TRBV5-4,TRBJ2-7,CASSLASGTYEQYF
TRBD2,TRBV28,TRBJ2-3,CASSLYQAGADTQYF
NA,TRBV4-3,TRBJ1-4,CASSQGVFREKLFF
TRBD1,TRBV9,TRBJ1-6,CASSVEGARFSPLHF
NA,TRBV5-1,TRBJ1-1,CASNDSPNTEAFF
TRBD1,TRBV9,TRBJ2-7,CASSADRGTYEQYF
NA,TRBV10-3,TRBJ2-5,CAISETGRFQETQYF
NA,TRBV29-1,TRBJ2-7,CSVVNRDTYEQYF
NA,TRBV7-6,TRBJ2-3,CASSSPRARGKTSTDTQYF
NA,TRBV6-5,TRBJ1-5,CASSTGSNQPQHF
NA,TRBV18,TRBJ1-1,CASSRSIQSMNTEAFF
NA,TRBV4-2,TRBJ2-1,CASSQDGGVPYNEQFF
NA,TRBV10-3,TRBJ1-6,CAISGGNNSPLHF
NA,TRBV12-3/TRBV12-4,TRBJ2-1,CASSLVRRWEQFF
NA,TRBV2,TRBJ2-5,CASSEGVLRETQYF
NA,TRBV11-2,TRBJ2-5,CASSLGEAETQYF
TRBD2,TRBV7-8,TRBJ2-1,CASMGGASGSYNEQFF
NA,TRBV4-1,TRBJ2-7,CASSQEWPWPYEQYF
TRBD2,TRBV24-1,TRBJ2-1,CATSDSGAGAYNEQFF
NA,TRBV7-3,TRBJ2-2,CASSLRPGVNTGELFF
TRBD1,TRBV11-2,TRBJ2-7,CASSLRGAGGSYEQYF
NA,TRBV4-1,TRBJ2-7,CASSQLGGPLAGSYEQYF
TRBD2,TRBV5-1,TRBJ2-5,CASSFRGLAGNRATQETQYF
NA,TRBV5-1,TRBJ2-7,CASSAGRGYEQYF
TRBD1,TRBV7-2,TRBJ1-1,CASSLVGEGGYTEAFF
TRBD1,TRBV12-3/TRBV12-4,TRBJ2-6,CASSWGRGLFSGANVLTF
NA,TRBV18,TRBJ1-1,CASRVGNTEAFF
NA,TRBV7-9,TRBJ1-2,CASSLETQGNYGYTF
TRBD1,TRBV7-2,TRBJ2-1,CASSPRGTGQGNEQFF
NA,TRBV3-1,TRBJ1-2,CASSQDTWNYGYTF
NA,TRBV4-3,TRBJ2-6,CASSQHPGTGSGANVLTF
NA,TRBV28,TRBJ2-1,CASSSLGTFENEQFF
NA,TRBV3-1,TRBJ2-3,CASSQGYDTQYF